One and the same sample provided the 25 T cell receptor beta chains below, sequenced in a study of T cell clones after liver transplantation (dated by TCRdb to between 2019 and 2020). The library was obtained by the immunoSEQ multiplex PCR assay. TCRdb retrieved this table from immuneACCESS and kept in-frame rearrangements only. Not all clones are present; in checked studies, unresolved V genes account for under half, and no reason is known for the remainder. This sample gives 45,000 to 60,000 clones in total; around three quarters of them show up just once. The ten most abundant clones make up 2.8% of the sample. The input for sequencing was CD4+ T cells from blood, taken at the roughly 15-month timepoint. Source of these receptors: a human patient who received a liver transplant. Because of the transplant, the T cells may be the graft donor's rather than the patient's own.

V usage is TRBV27 and J usage is TRBJ2-7; 13 nucleotides agree with TRBD2. V lost 6 bases and J lost 6; bases outside the gene matches: 8. The CDR3 loop spans 15 amino acids. Germline V gene data show CDR1 as MNHEY and CDR2 as SMNVEV (reference sequence). CDR3 protein: CASRKGTSGEREQYF. CDR3 nucleotides: TGTGCCAGCAGGAAGGGGACTAGCGGGGAGCGCGAGCAGTACTTC.

The chain combines TRBV7-2 with TRBJ2-1, with TRBD1 matching 9 bases. V lost 4 bases to trimming and J lost 4 bases; unmatched junction nucleotides: 5. The CDR3 extends over 15 amino acids. The germline gives CDR1 SGHTA, CDR2 FQGNSA. Written as DNA, the CDR3 is TGTGCCAGCAGCTCCCGGGACAGGGCTTACAATGAGCAGTTCTTC. It specifies CASSSRDRAYNEQFF.

This clone has a handful of counts. This chain uses TRBV7-2 with TRBJ2-1; 9 bases map to TRBD2. The CDR3 contains 15 residues. CDR1 and CDR2 from the germline V gene are SGHTA and FQGNSA. The J segment lost 9 bases and the V segment lost 5 bases, leaving 11 bases of the junction unmatched. The CDR3 DNA follows: TGTGCCAGCAGCCCCGCGGGCGGGAGGGCCCGTGAGCAGTTCTTC. It is translated as CASSPAGGRAREQFF.

This sequence joins TRBV5-1 and TRBJ2-3; TRBD2 matches at 9 bases. CDR3 length: 17 residues. Germline values: CDR1 SGHRS, CDR2 YFSETQ. V trimming: 4 bases; J trimming: 6 bases; junction bases outside the gene matches: 15. The DNA for the CDR3 is TGCGCCAGCAGCCCCCTGCCGGGGCGGGGGGGCAGGGATACGCAGTATTTT. Translated, it gives CASSPLPGRGGRDTQYF.

This clone was seen a few times. The chain employs TRBV10-2 and TRBJ2-2; TRBD2 matches at 9 bases. CDR3 size: 14 residues. Per germline, CDR1 WSHSY and CDR2 SAAADI. The V segment lost 10 bases and the J segment 2 bases; nucleotides outside the gene matches: 5. The CDR3 region is CATLAGFNTGELFF. CDR3 in DNA: TGCGCCACCCTAGCGGGATTTAACACCGGGGAGCTGTTTTTT.

The rearrangement links TRBV6-5 to TRBJ2-7; possible D gene TRBD1, 6 bases. V lost 6 bases to trimming and J lost 0 bases, with 6 bases between them. This CDR3 has 12 residues. Germline V gene data show CDR1 as MNHEY and CDR2 as SVGAGI. The CDR3 protein is CASRDSSYEQYF. The CDR3, as DNA: TGTGCCAGCAGGGACAGCTCCTACGAGCAGTACTTC.

The chain joins TRBV9 to TRBJ2-5, with a possible D match to TRBD2 (6 bases). The V and J ends lost 0 bases and 5 bases respectively, with 17 bases between them. Per germline, CDR1 SGDLS and CDR2 YYNGEE. This CDR3 is 16 amino acids long. CDR3 sequence reads: CASSVETSNLLETQYF. The CDR3 DNA sequence: TGTGCCAGCAGCGTAGAGACTAGTAATCTCCTGGAGACCCAGTACTTC.

The J gene is TRBJ1-4, the V gene TRBV28; D is perhaps TRBD1 (5 bases). Germline CDR1 and CDR2: MDHEN and SYDVKM. V was pared by 6 bases and J by 8 bases, with 16 bases between. The CDR3 contains 14 residues. CDR3 loop: CASSQGQGREKLFF. The CDR3 region has the DNA TGTGCCAGCAGCCAAGGGCAGGGTCGGGAAAAACTGTTTTTT.

This chain uses TRBV5-1 with TRBJ1-4; a possible D gene is TRBD1 (5 bases). Germline CDR1 and CDR2: SGHRS and YFSETQ. The V end was cut by 6 bases, the J end by 11 bases, with 26 bases between. The CDR3 runs 16 residues. The CDR3 reads CASTPAGGLTARKLFF. CDR3 DNA: TGCGCCAGCACCCCCGCCGGGGGGTTGACAGCGAGGAAACTGTTTTTT.

The gene calls are TRBV5-1 and TRBJ2-1; TRBD1 is a possible D gene (6 bases). Trimming shortened V by 1 base and J by 7 bases, and 21 bases separated the two germline ends. Per the germline V gene, CDR1 is SGHRS and CDR2 is YFSETQ. The CDR3 has 17 residues. DNA of the CDR3: TGCGCCAGCAGCTTGATTTCAGGGGCCGGAGTGGGAAATGAGCAGTTCTTC. Protein: CASSLISGAGVGNEQFF.

The gene calls are TRBV2 and TRBJ1-2; TRBD1 aligns across 10 bases. V shed 6 bases and J 6 bases; nucleotides not matched to a gene: 10. The length of the CDR3 is 15 residues. From germline, CDR1 is SNHLY and CDR2 FYNNEI. The CDR3 protein is CASRTERQGANGYTF. DNA for the CDR3: TGTGCCAGCAGGACCGAAAGACAGGGGGCAAATGGCTACACCTTC.

The chain has TRBV5-4 and TRBJ2-1; D call uncertain. CDR3 length equals 14 residues. From germline, CDR1 is SGHNT and CDR2 YYREEE (reference sequence). The V end lost 2 bases, the J end lost 5 bases, and 11 bases lay between the germline ends. The CDR3: CASSFGISNNEQFF. The CDR3 nucleotides read TGTGCCAGCAGCTTCGGAATATCTAACAATGAGCAGTTCTTC.

This rearrangement joins TRBV5-4 to TRBJ2-7; tentatively, D is TRBD1 or TRBD2 (7 bases each). V lost 4 bases, J lost 4 bases, and 15 bases lay in between. Germline V gene lookup returns CDR1 SGHNT and CDR2 YYREEE (reference sequence). The CDR3 covers 14 residues. The CDR3 here is CASSLGGTAYEQYV. CDR3 sequence (DNA): TGTGCCAGCAGCCTGGGGGGGACAGCGTACGAGCAGTACGTC.

The rearrangement uses TRBV5-1 and TRBJ2-5; 8 bases align to TRBD2. V lost 7 bases, J lost 5 bases, and 13 bases stayed unmatched. In germline, CDR1 is SGHRS, CDR2 YFSETQ. The CDR3 runs 15 residues. The CDR3 DNA reads TGCGCCAGCTCGGAAACGGGAGGGCCCTCCGAGACCCAGTACTTC. Translating gives CASSETGGPSETQYF. Using reference TRBV5-1 and TRBJ2-5 for the parts outside the CDR3, the full variable domain is KAGVTQTPRYLIKTRGQQVTLSCSPISGHRSVSWYQQTPGQGLQFLFEYFSETQRNKGNFPGRFSGRQFSNSRSEMNVSTLELGDSALYLCASSETGGPSETQYFGPGTRLLVL.

This chain uses TRBV7-2 with TRBJ1-6; D is undetermined. The CDR3 spans 14 residues. Trimming stripped 2 bases from V and 6 bases from J, with 8 bases between. Germline V gene data show CDR1 as SGHTA and CDR2 as FQGNSA. The CDR3 sequence is CASSLFDGNSPLHF. Here the CDR3 DNA reads TGTGCCAGCAGCTTATTTGACGGTAATTCACCCCTCCACTTT.

This chain connects TRBV6-1 to TRBJ2-3; 10 nucleotides agree with TRBD2. V dropped 10 bases and J dropped 1; count of bases not matched to a gene: 5. Germline V gene sequence: CDR1 MNHNS, CDR2 SASEGT. The CDR3 is made up of 14 amino acids. The CDR3 reads CAIDLAGGTDTQYF. The CDR3, as DNA: TGTGCCATCGACCTAGCGGGGGGCACAGATACGCAGTATTTT.

This clone was seen a few times. The chain uses TRBV7-9 and TRBJ2-5, with D possibly being TRBD1 (5 bases). V lost 7 bases and J 4 bases, leaving 10 bases between the germline ends. Germline values: CDR1 SEHNR, CDR2 FQNEAQ (reference sequence). This CDR3 is 12 amino acids long. CDR3 coding DNA: TGTGCCAGCAACACAGGTTCAGAGACCCAGTACTTC. It codes for CASNTGSETQYF.

The rearrangement links TRBV5-1 to TRBJ2-2, with 9 nucleotides matching TRBD2. Germline trimming cut 4 bases from V and 1 base from J; bases unmatched to any gene: 5. Germline V gene data show CDR1 as SGHRS and CDR2 as YFSETQ. The CDR3 has 16 residues. CDR3 loop: CASSGISGGNTGELFF. In nucleotides, the CDR3 is TGCGCCAGCAGCGGAATTAGCGGGGGGAACACCGGGGAGCTGTTTTTT.

The rearrangement uses TRBV7-8 and TRBJ1-5; 7 bases align to TRBD1. The CDR3 totals 14 residues. The V gene's germline CDR1 is SGHVS and CDR2 FQNEAQ. Trimming cost V 4 bases and J 4 bases; bases outside gene matches: 4. CDR3 in DNA: TGTGCCAGCAGCTCCGACAGGGTGAATCAGCCCCAGCATTTT. Amino acid sequence: CASSSDRVNQPQHF.

This chain connects TRBV2 to TRBJ2-7, with 9 bases lining up with TRBD1. The length of the CDR3 is 15 residues. Germline V lookup: CDR1 SNHLY, CDR2 FYNNEI. Germline trimming cut 1 base from V and 5 bases from J; bases unmatched to any gene: 6. The CDR3 spells CASSEDWTGDNEQYF. CDR3 DNA: TGTGCCAGCAGTGAAGATTGGACAGGGGACAACGAGCAGTACTTC.

The chain is built from TRBV4-3 and TRBJ1-2; D call uncertain. Trimming removed 5 bases from V and 1 base from J, with 8 bases in between. This CDR3 contains 13 residues. CDR1 is LGHNA and CDR2 is YSLEER in the germline V gene. This CDR3 reads CASSALNNYGYTF. Here the CDR3 DNA reads TGCGCCAGCAGCGCCTTGAATAACTATGGCTACACCTTC.

This clone came up many times. This chain links TRBV19 with TRBJ1-4; 8 bases match TRBD1. V was pared by 0 bases and J by 5 bases, with 2 bases of the junction left unmatched. The CDR3 totals 15 residues. The germline gives CDR1 LNHDA, CDR2 SQIVND (reference sequence). The CDR3 DNA sequence: TGTGCCAGTAGTATAGAGGGGGACAGGAATGAAAAACTGTTTTTT. Its translation: CASSIEGDRNEKLFF.

CDR3 residues: CASRLEGWTEAFF. Here the CDR3 DNA reads TGTGCAAGTCGCTTAGAAGGTTGGACTGAAGCTTTCTTT. The chain is built from TRBV12-2 and TRBJ1-1. TRBV12-2 counts as a pseudogene. This CDR3 is built from 13 residues.

The gene calls are TRBV6-6 and TRBJ1-1, with a possible D match to TRBD1 (5 bases). The germline V and J ends were trimmed by 9 bases and 3 bases, with 23 bases remaining between them. The germline V gene has CDR1 MNHNY and CDR2 SVGAGI (reference sequence). The CDR3 loop spans 16 amino acids. CDR3 bases: TGTGCCAGTGACTCGTTGGGGCACGGGGAGGACACTGAAGCTTTCTTT. Protein: CASDSLGHGEDTEAFF.

The chain uses TRBV2 and TRBJ2-5; 10 bases are shared with TRBD2. J was trimmed by 4 bases and V by 3 bases; bases with no gene match: 8. Germline lookup yields CDR1 SNHLY and CDR2 FYNNEI. The CDR3 has 16 residues. CDR3 residues: CASSDSSGGALETQYF. CDR3 DNA sequence: TGTGCCAGCAGTGATTCCAGCGGGGGGGCCTTAGAGACCCAGTACTTC. The full variable domain, completed using reference TRBV2 and TRBJ2-5, is EPEVTQTPSHQVTQMGQEVILRCVPISNHLYFYWYRQILGQKVEFLVSFYNNEISEKSEIFDDQFSVERPDGSNFTLKIRSTKLEDSAMYFCASSDSSGGALETQYFGPGTRLLVL.